The clone carrying this TCR beta chain has only a few counts. Its antigen is undetermined. As every portion of the isolated RNA was reverse transcribed, the sequencing read expressed TCRB transcripts. Generated by immunoSEQ multiplex PCR, the TCRdb table keeps only in-frame clones and is missing some. The table lists 70,000 to 90,000 clones, under 35% of them singletons. V lost 5 bases, J lost 0 bases, and 5 bases stayed unmatched. Germline V gives CDR1 SGHRS, CDR2 YFSETQ. The CDR3 sequence is 14 residues long. These data originate in a study of beta chain features in type 1 diabetes. Study-wide points: For Type 1 diabetes patients, all four CD4+ subsets carried TCRB CDR3s that were moderately but significantly shorter.

The chain joins TRBV5-1 to TRBJ2-7; 7 nucleotides match TRBD2. What was sequenced was stem cell memory CD4+ T cells from blood. The sequence was collected from a woman aged 18-35 years in good health. The CDR3 protein is CASSGRESSYEQYF. The CDR3 DNA sequence: TGCGCCAGCAGTGGGCGGGAGTCCTCCTACGAGCAGTACTTC.